The next 24 T cell receptor beta chains were all read from a single sample in a study of early T cells in non-severe SARS-CoV-2 infection. TCRdb fed the 5' RACE reads into MiXCR, producing one record per CDR3 protein. The repertoire holds about 53,000 distinct CDR3 sequences, approximately 12% seen once, with about 2.5% in the top ten. The sample was whole blood, taken at baseline. The receptors derive from an adult who was a healthcare worker with PCR-confirmed SARS-CoV-2 infection or an uninfected control (not recorded which).

This clonotype showed up many times. The chain has TRBV15 and TRBJ1-5, with 7 bases matching TRBD1. CDR1 is LNHNV and CDR2 is YYDKDF in the germline V gene (reference sequence). Losses at the gene ends were 1 base for V and 3 bases for J; bases not matched to a gene: 3. CDR3 length equals 15 residues. CDR3 residues: CATSRAQGNNQPQHF. The CDR3 nucleotides read TGTGCCACCAGCAGAGCACAGGGGAACAATCAGCCCCAGCATTTT.

This clonotype has at least ten counts. This chain connects TRBV4-1 to TRBJ2-1, with TRBD2 matching 13 bases. Germline loops: CDR1 MGHRA, CDR2 YSYEKL. The CDR3 contains 17 residues. J gave up 7 bases and V 2 bases, and 8 bases lay outside the gene matches. The CDR3 loop is CASSQSPGLAGLNEQFF. As DNA, the CDR3 is TGCGCCAGCAGCCAATCACCGGGACTAGCGGGATTGAATGAGCAGTTCTTC.

V is TRBV20-1 and J is TRBJ1-2; a weak D match, TRBD1 (5 bases). Trimming shortened V by 0 bases and J by 4 bases, and 6 bases separated the two germline ends. Germline loops: CDR1 DFQATT, CDR2 SNEGSKA (reference sequence). This CDR3 has 12 residues. The CDR3 DNA reads TGCAGTGCTAGAGACAGGGCCTATGGCTACACCTTC. Its translation is CSARDRAYGYTF.

In its sample, this clonotype was seen many times. The CDR3 DNA sequence: TGTGCCAGCAGGAGGGACAGCCAAGAGACCCAGTACTTC. As protein: CASRRDSQETQYF. The chain is built from TRBV6-6 and TRBJ2-5, with 7 positions matching TRBD1. The CDR3 contains 13 residues. V lost 6 bases and J lost 1; bases outside the gene matches: 2. In germline, CDR1 is MNHNY, CDR2 SVGAGI (reference sequence).

V and J are TRBV11-1 and TRBJ2-3; weak D call: TRBD1 (5 bases). The CDR3 covers 15 residues. Germline V gene data show CDR1 as SGHAT and CDR2 as FQDESV (reference sequence). The V gene lost 2 bases and the J gene lost 4 bases, with 13 bases spanning the gap. The CDR3 loop is CASSLQTWGSDTQYF. Written as DNA, the CDR3 is TGTGCCAGCAGCTTACAGACATGGGGCTCAGATACGCAGTATTTT.

Comment on this clonotype: This CDR3 is missing its conserved last phenylalanine or tryptophan, likely due to a read error. The chain carries TRBV12-3 or TRBV12-4 and TRBJ1-5; 8 nucleotides agree with TRBD1. This CDR3 has 14 residues. With V trimmed by 6 bases and J by 3 bases, 4 bases remained unmatched. Written as DNA, the CDR3 is TGTGCCAGCAGGCCCAGGGGGCACAATCAGCCCCAGCATTCT. It codes for CASRPRGHNQPQHS.

The rearrangement joins TRBV12-3 or TRBV12-4 to TRBJ2-1; D not resolved. This CDR3 comprises 13 residues. Trimming took off 0 bases at V and 4 bases at J, with 4 bases between the two ends. CDR3 sequence reads: CASSLAEYNEQFF. CDR3 DNA: TGTGCCAGCAGTTTAGCGGAGTACAATGAGCAGTTCTTC.

This clonotype was recorded a few times. The chain combines TRBV6-5 with TRBJ2-6; 7 bases are a match to TRBD1. The V gene's germline CDR1 is MNHEY and CDR2 SVGAGI. The J segment lost 0 bases and the V segment lost 2 bases, leaving 13 bases of the junction unmatched. The CDR3 has 20 residues. CDR3 bases: TGTGCCAGCAGTTACAACCCCCCCTGGGGACAGAGCTCTGGGGCCAACGTCCTGACTTTC. Translated, it gives CASSYNPPWGQSSGANVLTF.

This clonotype was observed a handful of times. The chain couples TRBV11-2 to TRBJ1-2; 7 nucleotides align to TRBD1. Germline CDR1 reads SGHAT; CDR2 reads FQNNGV. The V gene end was trimmed by 6 bases and the J gene end by 2 bases; junction bases not matched to a gene: 6. This CDR3 has 14 amino acids. In DNA form, the CDR3 reads TGTGCCAGCAGAATAGACAGGGCGAACTATGGCTACACCTTC. Its translation is CASRIDRANYGYTF.

In its sample, this clonotype was seen a few times. This rearrangement joins TRBV12-3 or TRBV12-4 to TRBJ2-7; TRBD1 might be the D (6 bases). Deletions cut 5 bases from V and 0 bases from J, with 11 bases between. This CDR3 has 14 amino acids. CDR3 nucleotides: TGTGCCAGCAGTACAGGGCCCTACTCCTACGAGCAGTACTTC. It yields the protein CASSTGPYSYEQYF.

In DNA, the CDR3 is TGTGCCAGCAGTTTATTCGGTACAGATACGCAGTATTTT. Its translation: CASSLFGTDTQYF. V and J are TRBV27 and TRBJ2-3; D remains ambiguous. Deletions cut 1 base from V and 3 bases from J, with 5 bases between. Germline CDR1 MNHEY, CDR2 SMNVEV (reference sequence). CDR3 length: 13 residues.

The chain couples TRBV12-3 or TRBV12-4 to TRBJ1-1; 8 nucleotides match TRBD1. Trimming at V came to 5 bases and at J to 8 bases, leaving 4 bases not matched to a gene. The CDR3 length is 12 residues. The CDR3 nucleotides are TGTGCCAGCAGTGGACAGGGAGCGGAAGCTTTCTTT. It codes for CASSGQGAEAFF.

This clonotype came up a few times. The chain links TRBV10-1 to TRBJ2-7; no reliable D call. Per the germline V gene, CDR1 is WNHNN and CDR2 is SYGVQD (reference sequence). V was pared by 3 bases and J by 6 bases, with 9 bases between. The CDR3 extends over 12 amino acids. This CDR3 is CASSDRSSEQYF. CDR3 sequence (DNA): TGCGCCAGCAGTGACAGGAGTTCCGAGCAGTACTTC.

This clonotype was recorded a few times. The chain recombines TRBV11-2 with TRBJ2-1, with 7 positions matching TRBD1. V lost 5 bases and J lost 12; bases outside the gene matches: 10. Germline assignment: CDR1 SGHAT and CDR2 FQNNGV. This CDR3 region has 13 residues. The CDR3 DNA follows: TGTGCCAGCAGCAGTGACAGGGCCAAAGGGCAGTTCTTC. This translates into CASSSDRAKGQFF.

The chain couples TRBV24-1 to TRBJ1-2; possibly TRBD1 for D (5 bases). CDR1 is KGHDR and CDR2 is SFDVKD in the germline V gene. V gave up 2 bases and J gave up 7 bases, with 10 bases separating them. The CDR3 is 13 residues long. CDR3 nucleotide sequence: TGTGCCACCAGTGATTATGGGGCTTCTGGCTACACCTTC. Its translation: CATSDYGASGYTF.

The chain is built from TRBV4-2 and TRBJ1-6, with 10 bases matching TRBD1. The CDR3 length is 16 residues. CDR1 is LGHNA, CDR2 YNFKEQ, per germline. Losses at the gene ends were 4 bases for V and 6 bases for J; bases not matched to a gene: 6. The CDR3 loop reads CASSLPGQGFNSPLHF. The CDR3 DNA reads TGTGCCAGCAGCCTTCCGGGACAGGGGTTTAATTCACCCCTCCACTTT.

The genes are TRBV2 and TRBJ2-1; 9 positions match TRBD2. In germline, CDR1 is SNHLY, CDR2 FYNNEI. J gave up 8 bases and V 5 bases, and 19 bases lay outside the gene matches. This CDR3 comprises 18 residues. Written as DNA, the CDR3 is TGTGCCAGCAGTCTACGGACTAGCGTTCGACCCCCAGGGCATGAGCAGTTCTTC. Its protein product is CASSLRTSVRPPGHEQFF. Based on the CDR3 plus reference TRBV2 and TRBJ2-1, the full variable domain is EPEVTQTPSHQVTQMGQEVILRCVPISNHLYFYWYRQILGQKVEFLVSFYNNEISEKSEIFDDQFSVERPDGSNFTLKIRSTKLEDSAMYFCASSLRTSVRPPGHEQFFGPGTRLTVL.

This clonotype was observed a few times. The rearrangement uses TRBV5-8 and TRBJ2-3; 10 bases match TRBD2. Germline values: CDR1 SGHTS, CDR2 YDEGEE. Trimming at V came to 2 bases and at J to 5 bases, leaving 5 bases not matched to a gene. There are 15 residues in the CDR3. The CDR3 region is CASSFGRLAGDTQYF. CDR3 nucleotides: TGTGCCAGCAGCTTCGGACGACTAGCGGGAGATACGCAGTATTTT.

This clonotype appeared a few times. V gene TRBV20-1 combines with J gene TRBJ2-5, with TRBD2 identical over 7 bases. The CDR3 runs to 15 residues. Losses at the gene ends were 5 bases for V and 6 bases for J; bases not matched to a gene: 15. CDR1 is DFQATT and CDR2 is SNEGSKA in the germline V gene (reference sequence). The CDR3 is CSAVGGSSYRQTQYF. In DNA form, the CDR3 reads TGCAGTGCTGTAGGCGGGAGTTCCTACAGACAGACCCAGTACTTC.

The genes are TRBV20-1 and TRBJ2-7; D tentatively fits TRBD1 or TRBD2 (5 bases each). V lost 8 bases and J lost 3, with 14 bases in between. The length of the CDR3 is 12 residues. In germline, CDR1 is DFQATT, CDR2 SNEGSKA (reference sequence). The CDR3: CSYRGAYYEQYF. The CDR3 region has the DNA TGCAGTTATCGAGGGGCTTACTACGAGCAGTACTTC.

This chain joins TRBV5-1 and TRBJ2-1, with 11 bases that match TRBD2. V lost 1 base, J lost 7 bases, and 7 bases stayed unmatched. In germline, CDR1 is SGHRS, CDR2 YFSETQ. CDR3 size: 16 residues. The DNA of the CDR3 is TGCGCCAGCAGCTTGACCGCACTAGCGGGAGAGAATGAGCAGTTCTTC. Translation: CASSLTALAGENEQFF.

There are a few counts of this clonotype. The rearrangement links TRBV6-6 to TRBJ2-7; 11 bases align to TRBD2. Per germline, CDR1 MNHNY and CDR2 SVGAGI (reference sequence). V gave up 6 bases and J gave up 2 bases; unmatched junction bases: 3. This CDR3 has 14 amino acids. This CDR3 reads CASSGLAGTYEQYF. The CDR3, as DNA: TGTGCCAGCAGCGGACTAGCGGGTACCTACGAGCAGTACTTC.

V gene TRBV27 combines with J gene TRBJ2-2, with 9 nucleotides matching TRBD1. The V gene's germline CDR1 is MNHEY and CDR2 SMNVEV (reference sequence). The CDR3 covers 15 residues. J gave up 4 bases and V 6 bases, and 6 bases lay outside the gene matches. CDR3 coding DNA: TGTGCCAGCAGAAGGGACAGGGTTGGCACCGGGGAGCTGTTTTTT. Translated, it gives CASRRDRVGTGELFF.

This clonotype was seen a handful of times. The CDR3 region has the DNA TGTGCCAGCAGTTACTCCGCGACGAACACCGGGGAGCTGTTTTTT. Encoded protein: CASSYSATNTGELFF. The gene calls are TRBV6-2 or TRBV6-3 and TRBJ2-2; D gene uncertain. CDR1 and CDR2 (germline): MNHEY, SVGEGT. The CDR3 consists of 15 residues. V lost 0 bases and J lost 0, with 5 bases in between.